The sequence of this T cell receptor beta chain was determined in a study of T cell changes during pregnancy in multiple sclerosis. Produced via immunoSEQ multiplex PCR; TCRdb's table is partial and in-frame only. The table includes under 45,000 clones, 70% to 90% detected once. Trimming shortened V by 1 base and J by 5 bases, and 13 bases separated the two germline ends. Germline V lookup: CDR1 SGHDT, CDR2 YYEEEE. The CDR3 contains 14 residues. This clonotype originated in a female donor with multiple sclerosis, enrolled in a pregnancy study. The sequencing here drew on CD8+ T cells from peripheral blood mononuclear cells, taken in the first trimester of pregnancy. This rearrangement joins TRBV5-6 to TRBJ2-7; D call uncertain. The CDR3 sequence is CASSLLVGKDEQYF. CDR3 in DNA: TGTGCCAGCAGCTTGCTAGTGGGTAAAGACGAGCAGTACTTC.